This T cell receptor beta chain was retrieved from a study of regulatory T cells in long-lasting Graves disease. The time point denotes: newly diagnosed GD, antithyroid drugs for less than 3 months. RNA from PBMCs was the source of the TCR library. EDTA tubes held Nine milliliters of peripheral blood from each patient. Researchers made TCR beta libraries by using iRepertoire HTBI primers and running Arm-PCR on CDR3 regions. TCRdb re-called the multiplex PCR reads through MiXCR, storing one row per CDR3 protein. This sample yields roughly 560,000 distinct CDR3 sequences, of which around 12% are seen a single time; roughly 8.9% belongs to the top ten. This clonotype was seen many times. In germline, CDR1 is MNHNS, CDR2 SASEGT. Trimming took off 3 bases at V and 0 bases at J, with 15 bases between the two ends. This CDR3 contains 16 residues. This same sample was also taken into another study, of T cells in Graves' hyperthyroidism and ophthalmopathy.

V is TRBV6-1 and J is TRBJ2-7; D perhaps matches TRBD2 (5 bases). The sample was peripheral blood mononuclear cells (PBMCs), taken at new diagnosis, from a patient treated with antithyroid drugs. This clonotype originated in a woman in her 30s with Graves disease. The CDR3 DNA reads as TGTGCCAGCAGTGAGCGTCGAAGCGGAGTCTCCTACGAGCAGTACTTC. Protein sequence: CASSERRSGVSYEQYF.